The rows below give T cell receptor beta chains drawn from one sample of a study of blood T cell repertoires in COVID-19. Only in-frame clones appear in the TCRdb table, and some are missing; sequencing was by immunoSEQ multiplex PCR. The sample consists of around 250,000 clones, 85% to 90% of them appearing once. Sequenced sample: PBMCs or T cells enriched from blood (not recorded which). These receptors were taken from a woman between 45 and 60 years old who had recovered from COVID-19. CDR3s include the opening cysteine and the closing phenylalanine or tryptophan. D genes are given only for firm matches.

TRBD1 | TRBV28 | CASSPKGTAQDF
NA | TRBV5-1 | CASSSSVVAGETQYF
NA | TRBV4-3 | CASSQWTNNSPLHF
TRBD1 | TRBV3-1/TRBV3-2 | CASPSGTGGGNEQFF
TRBD1 | TRBV10-2 | CASRLMTGGQNTGELFF
NA | TRBV15 | CATSRAPLADTQYF
TRBD2 | TRBV7-9 | CASSYGLAYSTDTQYF
NA | TRBV7-9 | CASSLVGVGNTIYF
TRBD2 | TRBV3-1/TRBV3-2 | CASSLGLAGVRHEQFF
NA | TRBV7-9 | CASSDYLLRSGNTIYF
TRBD2 | TRBV19 | CASSKGLAEETQYF
NA | TRBV19 | CATHSEGEAHGYTF
TRBD2 | TRBV4-2 | CASSDPPATSGGYNEQFF
TRBD1 | TRBV27 | CASSPLEDRGTGYTF
NA | TRBV5-5 | CASSLDNIQPQHF
NA | TRBV5-5 | CASSLGQGGYNSPLHF
NA | TRBV11-2 | CASSLQGYSEAFF
NA | TRBV30 | CAWSRGQRVSDSPLHF
NA | TRBV5-4 | CASSFDRHANTGELFF
TRBD1 | TRBV30 | CAWSVDRTPFSNQPQHF
TRBD1 | TRBV28 | CASRGGTTDTQYF
TRBD1 | TRBV30 | CAWSETGTANYGYTF